A selection of T cell receptor beta chains follows, all from one sample in a study of cytomegalovirus exposure and HLA in healthy donors. Clones were read by immunoSEQ multiplex PCR, and TCRdb kept only the in-frame ones, dropping some. The table has approximately 300,000 clones, 87% seen once. Sequences were obtained from PBMCs. The receptors derive from a woman in her 30s in good health and CMV-seropositive. Both conserved end residues are part of each CDR3. A D gene is named only where the DNA matches it firmly. Clone size, where shown, is once, few, many, or a class for clones that have expanded.

NA	TRBJ1-2	TRBV7-8	NA	TGTGCCAGCAGACACCTACAGGGAAGTCAGGGATATGGCTACACCTTC	CASRHLQGSQGYGYTF
NA	TRBJ1-3	TRBV9	NA	TGTGCCAGCAGCGGCTCTGAGGGGCCAGGAAACACCATATATTTT	CASSGSEGPGNTIYF
NA	TRBJ2-1	TRBV4-1	NA	TGCGCCAGCAGCCGAGCAATAATCTACAATGAGCAGTTCTTC	CASSRAIIYNEQFF
few	TRBJ2-7	TRBV7-2	TRBD2	TGTGCCAGCAGCTTAGGGGGACTAGCGGGCGGCTACGAGCAGTACTTC	CASSLGGLAGGYEQYF
NA	TRBJ1-5	TRBV7-8	TRBD1	TGTGCCAGCAGCCAAGACAGGGGGCTGAGTCAGCCCCAGCATTTT	CASSQDRGLSQPQHF
NA	TRBJ2-1	TRBV7-9	NA	TGTGCCAGCAGCTTAGCCTGGGGCAATGAGCAGTTCTTC	CASSLAWGNEQFF
NA	TRBJ2-1	TRBV2	TRBD2	TGTGCCAGCAGTGACGCGGGAGGGAGGAATGAGCAGTTCTTC	CASSDAGGRNEQFF
few	TRBJ2-7	TRBV6-1	NA	TGTGCCAGCAGTGCTCTAGGGGCCAGGAGCATCGGGGAGCAGTACTTC	CASSALGARSIGEQYF
once	TRBJ1-1	TRBV11-1	NA	TGTGCCAGCAGCCTCCTTAGGGGAGCGACTGAAGCTTTCTTT	CASSLLRGATEAFF
NA	TRBJ2-1	TRBV5-1	TRBD2	TGCGCCAGCAGTTACCCGGGACTAGCCGACAATGAGCAGTTCTTC	CASSYPGLADNEQFF
NA	TRBJ2-7	TRBV4-2	TRBD1	TGTGCCAGCAGCCCGGGGACAGGGGGACTAGAATCTTACGAGCAGTACTTC	CASSPGTGGLESYEQYF
NA	TRBJ1-1	TRBV25-1	TRBD1	TGTGCCAGCAGTGACCCTGGTCGGACAGGGGGGGAGGACACTGAAGCTTTCTTT	CASSDPGRTGGEDTEAFF
NA	TRBJ2-2	TRBV2	TRBD1	TGTGCCAGCTCGGACAGCAGTGAAGGAACAGGGGACACCGGGGAGCTGTTTTTT	CASSDSSEGTGDTGELFF
NA	TRBJ2-6	TRBV29-1	TRBD1	TGCAGCGTTGAAGATTGTTGGGGACCGGGACAGGGACATGGGTCTGGGGCCAACGTCCTGACTTTC	CSVEDCWGPGQGHGSGANVLTF
NA	TRBJ1-2	TRBV6-1	TRBD1	TGTGCCAGCAGTGAATTCGAAAGGGACAGCGACGGCTACACCTTC	CASSEFERDSDGYTF
NA	TRBJ2-7	TRBV29-1	TRBD2	TGCAGCGTTGAAGATAGACCAACCACCCGTAGCGGGAGGGCCTACGAGCAGTACTTC	CSVEDRPTTRSGRAYEQYF
NA	TRBJ2-1	TRBV4-2	TRBD1	TGTGCCAGCAGCCCGAGCAAACAGGGGGCGGTAGACAATGAGCAGTTCTTC	CASSPSKQGAVDNEQFF
NA	TRBJ1-4	TRBV6-1	NA	TGTGCCAGCAGTTTCTACAGGGATGGGGGTGAAAAACTGTTTTTT	CASSFYRDGGEKLFF
NA	TRBJ2-7	TRBV7-6	NA	TGTGCCAGCAGCTCCAGCTCCTACGAGCAGTACTTC	CASSSSSYEQYF
NA	TRBJ1-5	TRBV18	NA	TGTGCCAGCTCACTCCAGGGCAGGGGCAATCAGCCCCAGCATTTT	CASSLQGRGNQPQHF
NA	TRBJ2-3	TRBV11-2	TRBD2	TGTGCCAGCAGAGTAGCGGGGGGGCCTGGAGATACGCAGTATTTT	CASRVAGGPGDTQYF
NA	TRBJ2-7	TRBV7-6	NA	TGTGCCAGCAGCTCGACTTCCTTCGAGCAGTACTTC	CASSSTSFEQYF
NA	TRBJ2-1	TRBV28	NA	TGTGCCAGCAGCCCTACAACAGGGTCCTACAATGAGCAGTTCTTC	CASSPTTGSYNEQFF
NA	TRBJ2-1	TRBV5-6	NA	TGTGCCAGCGTCACCGGGACCCTCTACAATGAGCAGTTCTTC	CASVTGTLYNEQFF
NA	TRBJ2-1	TRBV9	NA	TGTGCCAGCAGCGTACAAGGGGCCCTCAATAATGAGCAGTTCTTC	CASSVQGALNNEQFF
NA	TRBJ2-2	TRBV2	NA	TGTGCCAGCAGAACCGTCGGGGAGCTGTTTTTT	CASRTVGELFF